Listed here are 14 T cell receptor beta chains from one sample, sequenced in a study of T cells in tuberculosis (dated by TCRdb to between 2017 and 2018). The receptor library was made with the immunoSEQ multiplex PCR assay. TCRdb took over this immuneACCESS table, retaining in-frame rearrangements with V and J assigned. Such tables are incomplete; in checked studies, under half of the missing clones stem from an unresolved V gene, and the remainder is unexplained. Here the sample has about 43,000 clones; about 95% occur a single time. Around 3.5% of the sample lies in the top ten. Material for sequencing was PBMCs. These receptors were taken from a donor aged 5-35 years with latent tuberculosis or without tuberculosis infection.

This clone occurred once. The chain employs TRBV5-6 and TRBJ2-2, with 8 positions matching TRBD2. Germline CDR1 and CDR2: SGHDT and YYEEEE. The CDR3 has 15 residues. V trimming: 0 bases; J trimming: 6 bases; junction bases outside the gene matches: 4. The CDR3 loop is CASSLAGGAAGELFF. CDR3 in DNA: TGTGCCAGCAGCTTGGCCGGGGGGGCGGCCGGGGAGCTGTTTTTT.

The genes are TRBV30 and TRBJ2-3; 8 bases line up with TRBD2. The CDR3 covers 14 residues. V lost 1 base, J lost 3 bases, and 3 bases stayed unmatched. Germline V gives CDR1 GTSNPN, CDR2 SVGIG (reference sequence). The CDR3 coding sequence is TGTGCCTGGAGTGGAGCGGGGGTTACAGATACGCAGTATTTT. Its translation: CAWSGAGVTDTQYF. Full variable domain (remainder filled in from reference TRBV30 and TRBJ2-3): SQTIHQWPATLVQPVGSPLSLECTVEGTSNPNLYWYRQAAGRGLQLLFYSVGIGQISSEVPQNLSASRPQDRQFILSSKKLLLSDSGFYLCAWSGAGVTDTQYFGPGTRLTVL.

The DNA of the CDR3 is TGTGCCAGCAGTTACGGTTTGGGACAGGGGAATTCACCCCTCCACTTT. Its protein is CASSYGLGQGNSPLHF. This rearrangement joins TRBV6-5 to TRBJ1-6, with 10 positions matching TRBD1. CDR1 and CDR2 from the germline V gene are MNHEY and SVGAGI. The CDR3 runs 16 residues. Trimming took 2 bases from V and 7 from J; bases not matched to a gene: 5.

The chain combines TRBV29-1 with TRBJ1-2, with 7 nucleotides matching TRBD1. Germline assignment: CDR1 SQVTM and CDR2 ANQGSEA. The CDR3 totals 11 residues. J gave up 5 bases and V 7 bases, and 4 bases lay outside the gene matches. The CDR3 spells CSAPGGYGYTF. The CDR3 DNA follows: TGCAGCGCTCCAGGGGGTTATGGCTACACCTTC.

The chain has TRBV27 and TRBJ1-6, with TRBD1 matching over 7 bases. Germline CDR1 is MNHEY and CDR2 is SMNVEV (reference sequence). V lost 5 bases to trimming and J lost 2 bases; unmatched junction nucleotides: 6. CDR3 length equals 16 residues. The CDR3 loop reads CASSPLRGAYNSPLHF. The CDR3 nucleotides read TGTGCCAGCAGTCCTCTCAGGGGGGCCTATAATTCACCCCTCCACTTT.

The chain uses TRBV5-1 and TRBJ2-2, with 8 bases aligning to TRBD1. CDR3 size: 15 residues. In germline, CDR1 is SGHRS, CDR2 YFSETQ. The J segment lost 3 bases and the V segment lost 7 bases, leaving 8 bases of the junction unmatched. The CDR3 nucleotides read TGCGCCAGCGCGACGACAGGGGCCGACACCGGGGAGCTGTTTTTT. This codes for CASATTGADTGELFF.

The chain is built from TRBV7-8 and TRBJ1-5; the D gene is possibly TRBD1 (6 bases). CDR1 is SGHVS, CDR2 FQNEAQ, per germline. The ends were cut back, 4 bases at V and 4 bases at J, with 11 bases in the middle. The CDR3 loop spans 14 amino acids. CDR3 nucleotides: TGTGCCAGCAGCTCAGGACAGTCTAATCAGCCCCAGCATTTT. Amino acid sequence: CASSSGQSNQPQHF.

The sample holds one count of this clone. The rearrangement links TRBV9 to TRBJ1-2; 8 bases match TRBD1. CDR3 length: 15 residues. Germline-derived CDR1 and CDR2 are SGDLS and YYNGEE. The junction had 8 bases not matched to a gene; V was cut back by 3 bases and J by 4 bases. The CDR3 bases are TGTGCCAGCAGCGGATACGGACAGGGTCTCTATGGCTACACCTTC. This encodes CASSGYGQGLYGYTF.

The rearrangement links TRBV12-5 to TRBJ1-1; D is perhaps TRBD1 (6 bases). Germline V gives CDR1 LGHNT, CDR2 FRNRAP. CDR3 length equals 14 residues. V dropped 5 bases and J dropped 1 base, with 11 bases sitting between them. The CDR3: CASGKGHWNTEAFF. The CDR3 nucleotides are TGTGCTAGTGGTAAGGGACATTGGAACACTGAAGCTTTCTTT.

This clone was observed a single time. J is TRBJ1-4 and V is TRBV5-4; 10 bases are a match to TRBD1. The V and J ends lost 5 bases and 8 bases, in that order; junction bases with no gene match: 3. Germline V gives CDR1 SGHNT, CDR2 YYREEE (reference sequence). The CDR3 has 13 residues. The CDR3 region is CASSRDRGEKLFF. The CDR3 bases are TGTGCCAGCAGTCGGGACAGGGGCGAAAAACTGTTTTTT. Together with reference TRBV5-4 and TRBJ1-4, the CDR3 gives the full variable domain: ETGVTQSPTHLIKTRGQQVTLRCSSQSGHNTVSWYQQALGQGPQFIFQYYREEENGRGNFPPRFSGLQFPNYSSELNVNALELDDSALYLCASSRDRGEKLFFGSGTQLSVL.

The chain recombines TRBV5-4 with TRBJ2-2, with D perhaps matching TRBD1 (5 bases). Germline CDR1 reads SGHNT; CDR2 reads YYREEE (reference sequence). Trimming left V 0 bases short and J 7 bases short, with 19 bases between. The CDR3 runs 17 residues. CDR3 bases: TGTGCCAGCAGCTTGGCCAAAGGACATCCCGAGGACGGGGAGCTGTTTTTT. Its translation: CASSLAKGHPEDGELFF.

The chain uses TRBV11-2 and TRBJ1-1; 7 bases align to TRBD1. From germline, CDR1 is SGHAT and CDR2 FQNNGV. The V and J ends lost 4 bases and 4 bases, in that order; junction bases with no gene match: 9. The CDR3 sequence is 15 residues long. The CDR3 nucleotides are TGTGCCAGCAGCTCATGGGACAGAACTGGCACTGAAGCTTTCTTT. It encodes CASSSWDRTGTEAFF.

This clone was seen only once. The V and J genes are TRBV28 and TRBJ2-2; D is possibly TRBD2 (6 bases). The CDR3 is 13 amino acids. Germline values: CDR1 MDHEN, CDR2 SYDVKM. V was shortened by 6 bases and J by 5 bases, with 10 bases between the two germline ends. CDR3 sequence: CASRRAGTGELFF. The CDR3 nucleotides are TGTGCCAGCAGGAGGGCGGGGACCGGGGAGCTGTTTTTT.

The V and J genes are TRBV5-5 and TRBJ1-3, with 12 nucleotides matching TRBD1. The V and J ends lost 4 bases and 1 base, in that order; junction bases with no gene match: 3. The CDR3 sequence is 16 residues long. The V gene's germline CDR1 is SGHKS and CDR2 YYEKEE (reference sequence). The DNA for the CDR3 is TGTGCCAGCAGCGTGGGACAGGGGGCTTCTGGAAACACCATATATTTT. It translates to CASSVGQGASGNTIYF. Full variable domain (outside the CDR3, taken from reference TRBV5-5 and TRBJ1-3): DAGVTQSPTHLIKTRGQQVTLRCSPISGHKSVSWYQQVLGQGPQFIFQYYEKEERGRGNFPDRFSARQFPNYSSELNVNALLLGDSALYLCASSVGQGASGNTIYFGEGSWLTVV.